The 17 T cell receptor beta chains presented below share a single source sample, sequenced in a study of response to subunit inactivated influenza vaccine. MiXCR, run by TCRdb on the RT-PCR reads, gives a single entry per CDR3 protein. In the table there are more than 550,000 distinct CDR3 sequences, approximately 11% of which are singletons. This same sample was also taken into another study, of T cells expressing NK-cell markers. As that report states: 5'RACE template switching with UMIs produced the TCR beta cDNA.

Sequenced material: PBMCs from blood, taken on the day of vaccination. These receptors all come from a man in his fifties who received an inactivated influenza vaccine.

This clonotype was counted only a few times. The chain joins TRBV2 to TRBJ1-1; the D gene is possibly TRBD1 (6 bases). Germline CDR1 and CDR2: SNHLY and FYNNEI. The CDR3 is 13 residues long. With 8 bases removed from V and 4 bases from J, the gap between germline ends came to 14 bases. CDR3 coding DNA: TGTGCCAGCCGGACAGCCTCGACCACTGAAGCTTTCTTT. Encoded protein: CASRTASTTEAFF.

This clonotype appeared a few times. The V call is TRBV12-3 or TRBV12-4, the J call TRBJ1-1; 12 nucleotides match TRBD1. There are 16 residues in the CDR3. V shed 3 bases, J shed 1 base, and the junction held 3 bases outside the gene matches. The CDR3 sequence: CASSLGQGAGNTEAFF. For the CDR3, the DNA is TGTGCCAGCAGTTTGGGACAGGGGGCCGGGAACACTGAAGCTTTCTTT.

This clonotype was detected only a few times. The J gene is TRBJ2-3, the V gene TRBV9; D possibly corresponds to TRBD2 (6 bases). This CDR3 spans 14 amino acids. The germline V gene has CDR1 SGDLS and CDR2 YYNGEE. The V gene lost 4 bases and the J gene lost 5 bases, with 14 bases spanning the gap. The CDR3 coding sequence is TGTGCCAGCAGCTCGGGAGTTCTAAAAGATACGCAGTATTTT. This codes for CASSSGVLKDTQYF.

This clonotype came up a few times. This rearrangement joins TRBV10-3 to TRBJ2-7; no reliable D call. CDR3 size: 14 residues. V lost 2 bases to trimming and J lost 1 base, with 9 bases between them. Germline CDR1 and CDR2: ENHRY and SYGVKD. The CDR3: CAISELGRSYEQYF. For the CDR3, the DNA is TGTGCCATCAGTGAGCTTGGCAGATCCTACGAGCAGTACTTC.

About this clonotype: This may be a read error, as it is one base from a much larger clone. V is TRBV5-1 and J is TRBJ2-3, with D unclear. This CDR3 is built from 13 residues. Germline V CDR1 and CDR2: SGHRS, YFSETQ. CDR3 nucleotide sequence: TGCTCCAGCAGCACCGACCCCACAGATACGCAGTATTTT. Translated: CSSSTDPTDTQYF.

There are a few counts of this clonotype. This chain uses TRBV29-1 with TRBJ1-1, with D maybe TRBD1 (5 bases). This CDR3 comprises 13 residues. Trimming cost V 5 bases and J 0 bases, with 10 bases left between them. The germline V gene has CDR1 SQVTM and CDR2 ANQGSEA. DNA for the CDR3: TGCAGCGTTTCAGACAGCCTGAACACTGAAGCTTTCTTT. Amino acid sequence: CSVSDSLNTEAFF.

This clonotype has only a few counts. V is TRBV7-9 and J is TRBJ2-3; TRBD1 might be the D (5 bases). Between the trimmed V and J ends, which lost 5 bases and 5 bases, there was a span of 17 bases. The CDR3 runs 15 residues. Looked up from germline, CDR1 is SEHNR and CDR2 is FQNEAQ (reference sequence). CDR3 DNA: TGTGCCAGCAGCCACATAGAAGGGGTACGAGATACGCAGTATTTT. This translates into CASSHIEGVRDTQYF.

This sequence joins TRBV5-4 and TRBJ1-1; D perhaps matches TRBD1 (6 bases). Germline values: CDR1 SGHNT, CDR2 YYREEE (reference sequence). CDR3 size: 19 residues. The ends were cut back, 1 base at V and 5 bases at J, with 27 bases in the middle. CDR3 DNA: TGTGCCAGCAGCTTGCCCACCGCTACAGGGAAAAACGATCGGACTGAAGCTTTCTTT. It translates to CASSLPTATGKNDRTEAFF.

V usage is TRBV11-2 and J usage is TRBJ2-7; the D gene is possibly TRBD2 (6 bases). The germline V and J ends were trimmed by 1 base and 3 bases, with 13 bases remaining between them. CDR1 is SGHAT, CDR2 FQNNGV, per germline. The CDR3 length is 15 residues. The CDR3: CASSLAYQEGYEQYF. The CDR3 nucleotides read TGTGCCAGCAGCTTAGCCTATCAGGAGGGCTACGAGCAGTACTTC.

This clonotype was detected many times. The V gene is TRBV9, the J gene TRBJ2-1; 13 nucleotides line up with TRBD2. From germline, CDR1 is SGDLS and CDR2 YYNGEE. CDR3 length: 17 residues. With V trimmed by 4 bases and J by 0 bases, 4 bases remained unmatched. The CDR3 coding sequence is TGTGCCAGCAGCCCGTGGACTAGCGGGGGCTCCTACAATGAGCAGTTCTTC. This gives the protein CASSPWTSGGSYNEQFF. The variable domain in full, completed from reference TRBV9 and TRBJ2-1, reads DSGVTQTPKHLITATGQRVTLRCSPRSGDLSVYWYQQSLDQGLQFLIQYYNGEERAKGNILERFSAQQFPDLHSELNLSSLELGDSALYFCASSPWTSGGSYNEQFFGPGTRLTVL.

About this clonotype: The junction departs from the called germline gene at one end, perhaps through a read error. The chain joins TRBV7-8 to TRBJ2-1; 7 bases are a match to TRBD1. This CDR3 has 15 residues. Germline V CDR1 and CDR2: SGHVS, FQNEAQ. As DNA, the CDR3 is TGTGCCAGCAGCTCACTCCGACAGGGTTACAGTGAGCAGTTCTTC. Translation gives CASSSLRQGYSEQFF.

The rearrangement links TRBV5-1 to TRBJ2-3, with TRBD2 matching over 7 bases. Losses at the gene ends were 1 base for V and 2 bases for J; bases not matched to a gene: 4. The CDR3 contains 15 residues. CDR1 and CDR2 from the germline V gene are SGHRS and YFSETQ. CDR3 region: CASSLQGGNTDTQYF. In nucleotides, the CDR3 is TGCGCCAGCAGCTTGCAGGGAGGGAACACAGATACGCAGTATTTT.

Many counts were recorded for this clonotype. Sequence at one end of the junction differs from germline and may be a read error. The chain is built from TRBV5-1 and TRBJ2-2; D gene ambiguous. Germline V gives CDR1 SGHRS, CDR2 YFSETQ. The CDR3 totals 13 residues. The CDR3 DNA reads as TGTGCCAGCAGCTTGGTCGGGACCGGGGAGCTGTTTTTT. Its translation: CASSLVGTGELFF. The variable domain in full, with the rest retrieved from reference TRBV5-1 and TRBJ2-2, is KAGVTQTPRYLIKTRGQQVTLSCSPISGHRSVSWYQQTPGQGLQFLFEYFSETQRNKGNFPGRFSGRQFSNSRSEMNVSTLELGDSALYLCASSLVGTGELFFGEGSRLTVL.

The sample holds one count of this clonotype. The germline gene is not matched at one end of the junction; a read error may be the cause. The gene calls are TRBV4-1 and TRBJ2-5; the match to TRBD1 covers 7 bases. This CDR3 has 14 residues. Germline V gene sequence: CDR1 MGHRA, CDR2 YSYEKL. CDR3 sequence reads: CASSLRDSQEAQYF. As DNA, the CDR3 is TGCGCCAGCAGCCTCCGGGACAGCCAAGAGGCCCAGTACTTC.

The chain uses TRBV20-1 and TRBJ1-2, with 9 bases lining up with TRBD1. The CDR3 contains 12 residues. Germline CDR1 is DFQATT and CDR2 is SNEGSKA (reference sequence). Germline trimming cut 8 bases from V and 3 bases from J; bases unmatched to any gene: 4. The CDR3 sequence: CSRTGAHYGYTF. CDR3 DNA sequence: TGCAGTCGGACAGGGGCCCACTATGGCTACACCTTC.

The chain couples TRBV28 to TRBJ2-2, with 7 bases identical to TRBD1. CDR1 MDHEN and CDR2 SYDVKM come from the germline V gene. This CDR3 is built from 17 residues. Trimming at V came to 3 bases and at J to 0 bases, leaving 7 bases not matched to a gene. In nucleotides, the CDR3 is TGTGCCAGCAGTTTCTATTATGGGACAGCGAACACCGGGGAGCTGTTTTTT. Its protein product is CASSFYYGTANTGELFF.

This clonotype has a handful of counts. The chain employs TRBV9 and TRBJ2-1; 12 nucleotides align to TRBD2. The length of the CDR3 is 21 residues. The germline V gene has CDR1 SGDLS and CDR2 YYNGEE. Trimming cost V 3 bases and J 3 bases; bases outside gene matches: 19. The CDR3 sequence: CASSARTSGDGVFSFYNEQFF. DNA of the CDR3: TGTGCCAGCAGCGCACGGACTAGCGGGGACGGAGTATTCTCCTTCTACAATGAGCAGTTCTTC.